This TCR beta chain comes out of a study of early T cells in non-severe SARS-CoV-2 infection. At the level of the study: The chains were unpaired, and the sequenced material was bulk RNA from unsorted whole blood. Study-wide points: VDJdb-based annotation leaned toward anti-spike CD8 responses and missed private and CD4 specificities.

The library protocol tagged individual cDNA molecules with unique molecular identifiers. TCRdb itself ran the 5' RACE reads through MiXCR, one entry per CDR3 protein. The table includes about 83,000 distinct CDR3 sequences, around 12% detected once. This CDR3 spans 12 amino acids. With 8 bases removed from V and 4 bases from J, the gap between germline ends came to 11 bases. Germline CDR1 is MDHEN and CDR2 is SYDVKM. Regarding this clonotype: Its antigen is currently unknown.

Material: whole blood. The TCR sequence derives from an adult who was a healthcare worker with PCR-confirmed SARS-CoV-2 infection or an uninfected control (not recorded which). The V and J genes are TRBV28 and TRBJ1-2; tentatively, D is TRBD1 (5 bases). Here the CDR3 DNA reads TGTGCCAGCTTATACAGGAGCTATGGCTACACCTTC. Its translation: CASLYRSYGYTF.